The clone carrying this TCR beta chain was seen more than once but under ten times. Its antigen is undetermined. The CDR3 contains 16 residues. The ends lost 4 bases at V and 7 bases at J; junction bases unmatched: 12. Germline assignment: CDR1 SGHVS and CDR2 FNYEAQ. These data originate in a study of T cell repertoires in cytomegalovirus infection. Findings and caveats of the study: In two of eight donors, the top clonotype was HLA-C-restricted CMV-specific.

TCRdb reprocessed the reads with MiXCR, giving one entry per CDR3 protein. The repertoire consists of hundreds of thousands of distinct CDR3 sequences, with approximately 33% occurring once and the leading ten covering around an eighth. This sequence was found in a human donor in good health (CMV status not recorded). Some clones in this sample may be carry-over from other donors' samples. The gene calls are TRBV7-6 and TRBJ2-1; 8 bases are shared with TRBD2. This material consisted of cultured CD8+ T cells from PBMCs, taken from culture after CMV antigen stimulation. For the CDR3, the DNA is TGTGCCAGCAGCTCTTCCCTGACGGGGGGGGCAAATGAGCAGTTCTTC. Its translation is CASSSSLTGGANEQFF.